Presented here are 31 T cell receptor beta chains from one specimen sequenced in a study of cytomegalovirus exposure and HLA in healthy donors. Primers for the PCR totalled 60 Vbeta and 13 Jbeta. Sequencing was performed with immunoSEQ multiplex PCR; in TCRdb, only in-frame clones are kept and a portion is missing. The repertoire has some 150,000 clones, 70% to 80% of them found once; the top ten carry about 2.5%. The material sequenced was PBMCs. The receptors here all came from a woman in her forties or fifties in good health and CMV-seronegative.

On this clone itself: Germline is not matched at one junction end, which may reflect a read error. V gene TRBV28 combines with J gene TRBJ2-7; TRBD2 might be the D (6 bases). Germline-derived CDR1 and CDR2 are MDHEN and SYDVKM. CDR3 length: 15 residues. For the CDR3, the DNA is TGTGCCAGCAGTCCCTCGGGGGTGGCGTCCTTCGAGCAGTACTTC. Encoded protein: CASSPSGVASFEQYF.

This chain connects TRBV19 to TRBJ2-1; D uncertain. V was clipped by 7 bases and J by 1 base, with 8 bases between them. This CDR3 is built from 13 residues. Germline V gene sequence: CDR1 LNHDA, CDR2 SQIVND (reference sequence). DNA for the CDR3: TGTGCCAGTACCCCCCGTTCCTACAATGAGCAGTTCTTC. The encoded protein is CASTPRSYNEQFF.

The chain is built from TRBV4-3 and TRBJ1-2, with TRBD1 matching 8 bases. This CDR3 has 17 amino acids. Germline V gene lookup returns CDR1 LGHNA and CDR2 YSLEER. Trimming removed 4 bases from V and 4 bases from J; junction bases left unmatched: 14. CDR3 nucleotides: TGCGCCAGCAGCCCCTCAGGTCAGGGGGCGACAAGCTATGGCTACACCTTC. Translation: CASSPSGQGATSYGYTF.

This clone appeared a single time. The chain recombines TRBV7-9 with TRBJ2-1; D is unresolved. The germline V gene has CDR1 SEHNR and CDR2 FQNEAQ (reference sequence). V shed 1 base and J shed 4 bases, with 8 bases lying between them. This CDR3 is built from 14 residues. The CDR3: CASSLGGDYNEQFF. The CDR3 coding sequence is TGTGCCAGCAGCTTAGGAGGAGATTACAATGAGCAGTTCTTC.

This clone appeared a few times. The gene calls are TRBV11-3 and TRBJ1-6; 7 bases align to TRBD1. The CDR3 covers 15 residues. Trimming took 4 bases from V and 7 from J; bases not matched to a gene: 7. Looked up from germline, CDR1 is SGHNT and CDR2 is YENEEA. The CDR3 sequence is CASSSRRTGNSPLHF. The CDR3 DNA follows: TGTGCCAGCAGCTCACGCCGGACAGGAAATTCACCCCTCCACTTT.

The CDR3 sequence: CASSPRGPGANTGELFF. CDR3 in DNA: TGTGCCAGCTCACCTCGCGGGCCAGGGGCGAACACCGGGGAGCTGTTTTTT. V gene TRBV18 combines with J gene TRBJ2-2, with a possible D match to TRBD1 (6 bases). Trimming left V 3 bases short and J 0 bases short, with 14 bases between. This CDR3 is 17 amino acids long. The germline gives CDR1 KGHSH, CDR2 LQKENI.

This rearrangement joins TRBV28 to TRBJ2-7, with 7 positions matching TRBD1. This CDR3 region has 17 residues. The V gene's germline CDR1 is MDHEN and CDR2 SYDVKM. The junction had 13 bases not matched to a gene; V was cut back by 3 bases and J by 2 bases. Written as DNA, the CDR3 is TGTGCCAGCAGTTTTGCGGTGTCGGGCCAGGGGGCCTACGAGCAGTACTTC. Translated: CASSFAVSGQGAYEQYF.

The V call is TRBV7-3, the J call TRBJ1-4; perhaps TRBD1 as D (5 bases). The CDR3 has 13 residues. Trimming cost V 5 bases and J 13 bases, with 17 bases left between them. Germline values: CDR1 SGHTA, CDR2 FQGTGA. The CDR3 DNA reads as TGTGCCAGCAGCGGCGGGGGGAGGGGAGGACTGTTTTTT. Its protein is CASSGGGRGGLFF.

With regard to this clone: The same CDR3 arises from other DNA sequences in this sample as well. This rearrangement joins TRBV7-2 to TRBJ2-7; 14 bases fit TRBD2. CDR1 and CDR2 from the germline V gene are SGHTA and FQGNSA. CDR3 length equals 16 residues. The V gene end was trimmed by 3 bases and the J gene end by 3 bases; junction bases not matched to a gene: 4. The CDR3 nucleotides are TGTGCCAGCAGCTTGGCCGGGACTAGCGGGAGCTACGAGCAGTACTTC. Protein: CASSLAGTSGSYEQYF.

This chain links TRBV7-9 with TRBJ1-5, with 9 positions matching TRBD1. CDR1 and CDR2 from the germline V gene are SEHNR and FQNEAQ (reference sequence). CDR3 size: 12 residues. With V trimmed by 5 bases and J by 10 bases, 3 bases remained unmatched. CDR3 sequence: CASSGGQGPQHF. The CDR3, as DNA: TGTGCCAGCAGCGGGGGACAGGGACCCCAGCATTTT.

The V gene is TRBV18, the J gene TRBJ1-3; 7 bases match TRBD1. V was clipped by 0 bases and J by 4 bases; unmatched bases: 3. The CDR3 sequence is 15 residues long. Germline CDR1 reads KGHSH; CDR2 reads LQKENI. This chain's CDR3 is CASSPPAGGGNTIYF. Written as DNA, the CDR3 is TGTGCCAGCTCACCACCGGCAGGGGGAGGAAACACCATATATTTT.

As for this clone: Other DNA sequences in this specimen translate into the identical CDR3. The V and J genes are TRBV7-9 and TRBJ2-7, with TRBD1 matching over 11 bases. The V and J ends lost 3 bases and 4 bases, in that order; junction bases with no gene match: 2. The CDR3 sequence is 14 residues long. The germline V gene has CDR1 SEHNR and CDR2 FQNEAQ (reference sequence). The CDR3 DNA sequence: TGTGCCAGCAGCTTCGGGACAGGGGGGTACGAGCAGTACTTC. Encoded protein: CASSFGTGGYEQYF.

The J gene is TRBJ1-1, the V gene TRBV28; D is perhaps TRBD1 (6 bases). CDR1 is MDHEN, CDR2 SYDVKM, per germline. The CDR3 contains 12 residues. Trimming took 5 bases from V and 4 from J, leaving 8 bases between them. The CDR3: CASSTGSTEAFF. The CDR3 nucleotides read TGTGCCAGCAGTACAGGGAGCACTGAAGCTTTCTTT.

This sequence joins TRBV28 and TRBJ1-2, with D possibly being TRBD1 (5 bases). This CDR3 has 11 residues. The germline V gene has CDR1 MDHEN and CDR2 SYDVKM. Trimming removed 10 bases at V and 4 bases at J, with 10 bases between. In DNA form, the CDR3 reads TGTGCCACGGCAGGGTTCTATGGCTACACCTTC. This encodes CATAGFYGYTF.

The CDR3 nucleotides are TGTGCCAGCAGCAACCCCCTCGAACGGGAGCAGTACTTC. This sequence encodes CASSNPLEREQYF. V is TRBV6-5 and J is TRBJ2-7; D gene uncertain. The V gene lost 6 bases and the J gene lost 7 bases, with 16 bases spanning the gap. Germline assignment: CDR1 MNHEY and CDR2 SVGAGI. This CDR3 spans 13 amino acids.

With regard to this clone: This sample also contains other DNA sequences that code for the same CDR3. The chain carries TRBV28 and TRBJ1-6; TRBD1 aligns across 7 bases. CDR3 size: 16 residues. Trimming removed 7 bases from V and 1 base from J; junction bases left unmatched: 7. Germline CDR1 is MDHEN and CDR2 is SYDVKM. CDR3 nucleotide sequence: TGTGCCAGCAATCGAGGGGGCAGGTCCTATAATTCACCCCTCCACTTT. It translates to CASNRGGRSYNSPLHF.

J is TRBJ2-5 and V is TRBV29-1; TRBD1 matches at 9 bases. The CDR3 is made up of 14 amino acids. With 3 bases clipped from V and 5 bases from J, the junction kept 7 bases outside the gene matches. Germline-derived CDR1 and CDR2 are SQVTM and ANQGSEA. The CDR3 coding sequence is TGCAGCGTTGAGGGACAGGGAGTCGGGGAGACCCAGTACTTC. Translated, it gives CSVEGQGVGETQYF.

The chain uses TRBV2 and TRBJ2-2, with TRBD2 identical over 9 bases. The ends lost 7 bases at V and 5 bases at J; junction bases unmatched: 5. Germline assignment: CDR1 SNHLY and CDR2 FYNNEI. There are 14 residues in the CDR3. The chain's CDR3 is CASIAGAGTGELFF. The CDR3 DNA sequence: TGTGCCAGCATAGCGGGGGCGGGGACCGGGGAGCTGTTTTTT. Together with reference TRBV2 and TRBJ2-2, the CDR3 gives the full variable domain: EPEVTQTPSHQVTQMGQEVILRCVPISNHLYFYWYRQILGQKVEFLVSFYNNEISEKSEIFDDQFSVERPDGSNFTLKIRSTKLEDSAMYFCASIAGAGTGELFFGEGSRLTVL.

The rearrangement joins TRBV5-1 to TRBJ2-1; 12 nucleotides match TRBD2. The V segment lost 1 base and the J segment 9 bases; nucleotides outside the gene matches: 8. The CDR3 length is 16 residues. Germline CDR1 SGHRS, CDR2 YFSETQ. This chain's CDR3 is CASSLMSSSGGGEQFF. The CDR3 region has the DNA TGCGCCAGCAGCTTGATGTCGTCTAGCGGGGGGGGTGAGCAGTTCTTC.

The gene calls are TRBV18 and TRBJ1-1; D remains ambiguous. CDR3 length: 15 amino acids. Germline V gene lookup returns CDR1 KGHSH and CDR2 LQKENI. V was shortened by 4 bases and J by 0 bases, with 12 bases between the two germline ends. The CDR3 sequence: CASSRAGSMNTEAFF. The CDR3 DNA reads as TGTGCCAGCTCACGGGCTGGGAGTATGAACACTGAAGCTTTCTTT.

The chain uses TRBV4-1 and TRBJ2-7, with D uncertain. CDR1 and CDR2 from the germline V gene are MGHRA and YSYEKL. Trimming cost V 0 bases and J 3 bases, with 15 bases left between them. The CDR3 runs 16 residues. CDR3: CASSQDPASVFYEQYF. CDR3 DNA: TGCGCCAGCAGCCAAGATCCCGCCAGCGTATTCTACGAGCAGTACTTC.

This clone was observed once. The rearrangement uses TRBV6-1 and TRBJ1-2; D is ambiguous. Per germline, CDR1 MNHNS and CDR2 SASEGT. CDR3 length: 16 amino acids. Trimming cost V 1 base and J 0 bases, with 12 bases left between them. The CDR3 loop is CASSEVPVSPNYGYTF. The CDR3 bases are TGTGCCAGCAGTGAAGTACCGGTCTCCCCTAACTATGGCTACACCTTC.

This clone was counted between two and nine times. V usage is TRBV5-8 and J usage is TRBJ2-7; D might be TRBD1 (6 bases). The CDR3 has 13 amino acids. Trimming pared 2 bases from V and 3 bases from J, leaving 9 bases between. Germline loops: CDR1 SGHTS, CDR2 YDEGEE. The chain's CDR3 is CASSFGRGYEQYF. CDR3 sequence (DNA): TGTGCCAGCAGCTTCGGCAGGGGCTACGAGCAGTACTTC.

J is TRBJ2-1 and V is TRBV2; 13 nucleotides align to TRBD2. Trimming at V came to 1 base and at J to 9 bases, leaving 3 bases not matched to a gene. This CDR3 region has 15 residues. Germline CDR1 reads SNHLY; CDR2 reads FYNNEI. CDR3 bases: TGTGCCAGCAGTGAAGAACTAGCGGGAGGGAGTGAGCAGTTCTTC. Residues: CASSEELAGGSEQFF.

This chain uses TRBV18 with TRBJ2-5; D is unresolved. CDR1 and CDR2 (germline): KGHSH, LQKENI. V lost 3 bases and J lost 4, with 15 bases in between. The length of the CDR3 is 15 residues. CDR3 protein: CASSPPSSRGETQYF. For the CDR3, the DNA is TGTGCCAGCTCACCGCCGTCCAGTAGAGGAGAGACCCAGTACTTC.

This sequence joins TRBV11-1 and TRBJ2-7; TRBD1 matches 10 bases. Trimming took 4 bases from V and 6 from J; bases not matched to a gene: 6. CDR1 SGHAT and CDR2 FQDESV come from the germline V gene (reference sequence). The CDR3 runs 14 residues. In nucleotides, the CDR3 is TGTGCCAGCAGCTACGGACAGGGGGGCCCCGAGCAGTACTTC. This translates into CASSYGQGGPEQYF. The whole variable domain, filled in from reference TRBV11-1 and TRBJ2-7, reads EAEVAQSPRYKITEKSQAVAFWCDPISGHATLYWYRQILGQGPELLVQFQDESVVDDSQLPKDRFSAERLKGVDSTLKIQPAELGDSAMYLCASSYGQGGPEQYFGPGTRLTVT.

This clone was seen a handful of times. The chain joins TRBV28 to TRBJ2-4; possibly TRBD2 for D (5 bases). This CDR3 is 15 amino acids long. V was shortened by 3 bases and J by 4 bases, with 13 bases between the two germline ends. Germline-derived CDR1 and CDR2 are MDHEN and SYDVKM. CDR3 loop: CASSFASGGKNIQYF. For the CDR3, the DNA is TGTGCCAGCAGTTTCGCGTCAGGCGGGAAAAACATTCAGTACTTC.

The V gene is TRBV6-5, the J gene TRBJ2-1; 10 bases fit TRBD2. Per the germline V gene, CDR1 is MNHEY and CDR2 is SVGAGI. The V gene end was trimmed by 5 bases and the J gene end by 10 bases; junction bases not matched to a gene: 11. CDR3 size: 15 residues. The CDR3 loop reads CASSPGGSGRAEQFF. CDR3 coding DNA: TGTGCCAGCAGTCCCGGTGGGAGCGGGAGGGCCGAGCAGTTCTTC.

This chain uses TRBV6-1 with TRBJ2-7; 10 nucleotides match TRBD1. The CDR3 is 15 amino acids. Germline CDR1 and CDR2: MNHNS and SASEGT. After removal of 6 bases from V and 5 bases from J, the junction contained 10 bases not matched to a gene. CDR3 DNA: TGTGCCAGCAGCCAGGGACAGGGGTGGGCCCACGAGCAGTACTTC. Protein product: CASSQGQGWAHEQYF.

The table lists this clone with a count of one. This chain joins TRBV6-1 and TRBJ2-2; 10 bases align to TRBD2. The CDR3 covers 15 residues. The ends lost 6 bases at V and 4 bases at J; junction bases unmatched: 5. The V gene's germline CDR1 is MNHNS and CDR2 SASEGT. The CDR3 here is CASRLAGVSTGELFF. CDR3 nucleotides: TGTGCCAGCAGGCTAGCGGGGGTCTCCACCGGGGAGCTGTTTTTT.

The chain recombines TRBV2 with TRBJ1-2; possibly TRBD1 for D (5 bases). The length of the CDR3 is 15 residues. V dropped 5 bases and J dropped 0 bases, with 13 bases sitting between them. Per germline, CDR1 SNHLY and CDR2 FYNNEI. The CDR3: CASSIAGRTNYGYTF. CDR3 nucleotide sequence: TGTGCCAGCAGTATAGCAGGGCGTACTAACTATGGCTACACCTTC. Using reference TRBV2 and TRBJ1-2 for the parts outside the CDR3, the full variable domain is EPEVTQTPSHQVTQMGQEVILRCVPISNHLYFYWYRQILGQKVEFLVSFYNNEISEKSEIFDDQFSVERPDGSNFTLKIRSTKLEDSAMYFCASSIAGRTNYGYTFGSGTRLTVV.